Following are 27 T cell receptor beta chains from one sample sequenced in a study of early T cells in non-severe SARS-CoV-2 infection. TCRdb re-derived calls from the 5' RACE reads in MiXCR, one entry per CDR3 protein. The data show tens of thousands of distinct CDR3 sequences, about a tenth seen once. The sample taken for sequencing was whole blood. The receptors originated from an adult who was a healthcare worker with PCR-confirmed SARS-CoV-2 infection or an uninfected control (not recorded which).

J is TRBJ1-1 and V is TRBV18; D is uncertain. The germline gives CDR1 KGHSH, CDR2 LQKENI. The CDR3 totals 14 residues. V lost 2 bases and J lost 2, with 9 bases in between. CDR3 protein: CASSPSTANTEAFF. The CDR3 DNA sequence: TGTGCCAGCTCACCATCCACAGCCAACACTGAAGCTTTCTTT.

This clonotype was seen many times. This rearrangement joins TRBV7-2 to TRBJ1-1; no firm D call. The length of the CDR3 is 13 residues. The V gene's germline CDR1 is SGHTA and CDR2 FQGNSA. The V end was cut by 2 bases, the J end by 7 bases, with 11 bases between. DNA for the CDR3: TGTGCCAGCAGCTTAACGAGACGGTATGAAGCTTTCTTT. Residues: CASSLTRRYEAFF.

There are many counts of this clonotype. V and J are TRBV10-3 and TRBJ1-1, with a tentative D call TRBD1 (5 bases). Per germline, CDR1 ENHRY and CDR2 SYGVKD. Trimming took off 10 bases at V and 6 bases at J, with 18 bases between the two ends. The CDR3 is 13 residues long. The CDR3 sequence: CATTRGMDPEAFF. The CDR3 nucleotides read TGTGCCACCACGCGGGGGATGGACCCTGAAGCTTTCTTT.

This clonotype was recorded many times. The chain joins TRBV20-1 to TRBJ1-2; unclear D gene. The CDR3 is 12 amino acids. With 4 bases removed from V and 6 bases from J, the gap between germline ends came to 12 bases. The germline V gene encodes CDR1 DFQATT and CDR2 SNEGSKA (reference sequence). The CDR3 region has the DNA TGCAGTGCTACCCCGGGGAGGGATGGCTACACCTTC. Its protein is CSATPGRDGYTF.

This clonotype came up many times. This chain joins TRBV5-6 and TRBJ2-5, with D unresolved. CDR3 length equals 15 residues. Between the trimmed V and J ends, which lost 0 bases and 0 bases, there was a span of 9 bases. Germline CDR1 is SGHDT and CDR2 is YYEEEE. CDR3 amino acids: CASSLVGVYQETQYF. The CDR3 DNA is TGTGCCAGCAGCTTGGTTGGGGTGTACCAAGAGACCCAGTACTTC.

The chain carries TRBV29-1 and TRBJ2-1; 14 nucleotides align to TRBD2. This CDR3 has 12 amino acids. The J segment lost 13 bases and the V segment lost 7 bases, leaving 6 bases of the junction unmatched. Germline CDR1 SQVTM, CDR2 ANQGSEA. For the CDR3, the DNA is TGCAGCGGCGGGACTAGCGGGGGCCCACAGTTCTTC. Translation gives CSGGTSGGPQFF.

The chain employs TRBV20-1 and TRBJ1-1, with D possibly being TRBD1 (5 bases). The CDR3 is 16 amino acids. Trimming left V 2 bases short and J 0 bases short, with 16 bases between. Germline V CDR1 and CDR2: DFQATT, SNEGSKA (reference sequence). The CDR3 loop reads CSARSRDGIMNTEAFF. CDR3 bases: TGCAGTGCTAGATCGAGGGACGGAATTATGAACACTGAAGCTTTCTTT.

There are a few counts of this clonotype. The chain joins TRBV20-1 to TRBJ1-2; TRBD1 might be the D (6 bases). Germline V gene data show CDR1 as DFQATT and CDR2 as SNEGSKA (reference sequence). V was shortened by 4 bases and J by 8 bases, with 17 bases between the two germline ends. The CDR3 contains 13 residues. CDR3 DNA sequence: TGCAGTGCTAATCTGGGGGGGCTAGCAGGCTACACCTTC. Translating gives CSANLGGLAGYTF.

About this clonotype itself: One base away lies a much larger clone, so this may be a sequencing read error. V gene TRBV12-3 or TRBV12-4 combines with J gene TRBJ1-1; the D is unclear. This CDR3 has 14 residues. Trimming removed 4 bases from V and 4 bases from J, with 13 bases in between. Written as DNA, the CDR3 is TGTGCCAGCAGTTCTAATGTGGGAGGCACTGAAGCTTTCTTT. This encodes CASSSNVGGTEAFF.

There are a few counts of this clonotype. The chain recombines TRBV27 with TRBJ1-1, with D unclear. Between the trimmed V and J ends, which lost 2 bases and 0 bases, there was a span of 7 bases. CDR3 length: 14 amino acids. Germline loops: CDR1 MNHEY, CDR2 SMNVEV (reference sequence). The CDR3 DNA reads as TGTGCCAGCAGTTTACGTGCTATGAACACTGAAGCTTTCTTT. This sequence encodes CASSLRAMNTEAFF.

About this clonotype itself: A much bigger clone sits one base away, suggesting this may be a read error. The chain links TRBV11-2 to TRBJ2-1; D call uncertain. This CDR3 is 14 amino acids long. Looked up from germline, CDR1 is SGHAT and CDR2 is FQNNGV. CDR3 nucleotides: TGTGCCAGCAGCTTAGTACGGAAACCCAATAAGCAGTTCTTC. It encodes CASSLVRKPNKQFF. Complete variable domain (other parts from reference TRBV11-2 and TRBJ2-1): EAGVAQSPRYKIIEKRQSVAFWCNPISGHATLYWYQQILGQGPKLLIQFQNNGVVDDSQLPKDRFSAERLKGVDSTLKIQPAKLEDSAVYLCASSLVRKPNKQFFGPGTRLTVL.

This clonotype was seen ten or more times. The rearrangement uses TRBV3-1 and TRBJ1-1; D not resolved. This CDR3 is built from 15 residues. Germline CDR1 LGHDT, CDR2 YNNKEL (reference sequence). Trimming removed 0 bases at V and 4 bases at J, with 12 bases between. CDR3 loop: CASSQDDTATTEAFF. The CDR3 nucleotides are TGTGCCAGCAGCCAAGATGACACAGCGACCACTGAAGCTTTCTTT.

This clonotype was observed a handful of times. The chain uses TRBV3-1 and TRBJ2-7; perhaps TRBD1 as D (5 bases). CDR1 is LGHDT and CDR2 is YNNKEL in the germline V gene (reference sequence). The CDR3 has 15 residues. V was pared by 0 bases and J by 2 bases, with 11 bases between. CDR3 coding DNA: TGTGCCAGCAGCCAAGAGACAGCAATGGCCTACGAGCAGTACTTC. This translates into CASSQETAMAYEQYF.

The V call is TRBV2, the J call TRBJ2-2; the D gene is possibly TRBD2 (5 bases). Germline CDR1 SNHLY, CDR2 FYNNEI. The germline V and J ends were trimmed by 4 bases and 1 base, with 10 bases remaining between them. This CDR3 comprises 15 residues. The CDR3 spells CASSVREWNTGELFF. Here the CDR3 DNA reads TGTGCCAGCAGTGTACGGGAATGGAACACCGGGGAGCTGTTTTTT.

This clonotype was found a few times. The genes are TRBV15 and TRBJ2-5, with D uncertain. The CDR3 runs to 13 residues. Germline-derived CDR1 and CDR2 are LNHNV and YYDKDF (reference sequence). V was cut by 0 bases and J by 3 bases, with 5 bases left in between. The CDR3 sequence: CATSREGKETQYF. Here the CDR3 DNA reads TGTGCCACCAGCAGAGAGGGGAAAGAGACCCAGTACTTC.

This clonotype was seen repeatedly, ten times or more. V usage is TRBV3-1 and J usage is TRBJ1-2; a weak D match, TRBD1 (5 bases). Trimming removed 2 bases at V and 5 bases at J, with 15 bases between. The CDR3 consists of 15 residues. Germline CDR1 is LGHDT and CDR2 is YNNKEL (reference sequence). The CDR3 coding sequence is TGTGCCAGCAGCCAACCCCTTCAGGGACGGTATGGCTACACCTTC. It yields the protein CASSQPLQGRYGYTF.

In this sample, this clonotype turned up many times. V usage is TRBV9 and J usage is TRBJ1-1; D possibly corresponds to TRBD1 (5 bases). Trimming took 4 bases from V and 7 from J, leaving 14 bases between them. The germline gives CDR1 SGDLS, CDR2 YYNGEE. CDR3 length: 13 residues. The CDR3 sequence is CASSPWGDGEAFF. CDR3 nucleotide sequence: TGTGCCAGCAGCCCCTGGGGCGACGGTGAAGCTTTCTTT.

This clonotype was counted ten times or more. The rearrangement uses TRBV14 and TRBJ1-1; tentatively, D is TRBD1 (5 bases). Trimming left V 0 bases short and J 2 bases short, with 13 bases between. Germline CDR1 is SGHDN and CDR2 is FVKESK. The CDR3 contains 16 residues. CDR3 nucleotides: TGTGCCAGCAGCCAAGAGGGCCGGGGGTACAACACTGAAGCTTTCTTT. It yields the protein CASSQEGRGYNTEAFF.

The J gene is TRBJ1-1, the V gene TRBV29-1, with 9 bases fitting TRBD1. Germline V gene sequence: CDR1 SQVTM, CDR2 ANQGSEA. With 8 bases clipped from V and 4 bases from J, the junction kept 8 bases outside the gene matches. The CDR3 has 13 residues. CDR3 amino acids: CSPYRGQGTEAFF. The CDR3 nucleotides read TGCAGCCCTTACAGGGGGCAAGGCACTGAAGCTTTCTTT.

For the CDR3, the DNA is TGTGCCAGCAGTCCAGTGGTTCCTAGCACAGATACGCAGTATTTT. Translated, it gives CASSPVVPSTDTQYF. V and J are TRBV2 and TRBJ2-3; D is ambiguous. V lost 5 bases, J lost 0 bases, and 12 bases lay in between. The length of the CDR3 is 15 residues. Germline values: CDR1 SNHLY, CDR2 FYNNEI.

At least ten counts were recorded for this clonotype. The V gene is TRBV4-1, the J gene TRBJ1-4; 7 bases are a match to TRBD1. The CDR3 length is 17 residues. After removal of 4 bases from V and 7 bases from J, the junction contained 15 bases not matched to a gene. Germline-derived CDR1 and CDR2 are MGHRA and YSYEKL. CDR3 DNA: TGCGCCAGCAGCCGAGAGACAGGGAATTGGGTAGCTGAAAAACTGTTTTTT. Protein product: CASSRETGNWVAEKLFF.

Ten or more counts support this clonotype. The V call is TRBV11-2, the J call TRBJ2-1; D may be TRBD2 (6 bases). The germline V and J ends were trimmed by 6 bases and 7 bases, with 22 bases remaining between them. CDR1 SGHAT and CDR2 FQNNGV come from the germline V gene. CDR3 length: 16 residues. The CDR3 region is CASSPLRDGGWNEQFF. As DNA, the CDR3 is TGTGCCAGCAGTCCCCTCCGGGACGGAGGGTGGAATGAGCAGTTCTTC.

CDR3 in amino acids: CAWSGSTNEKLFF. The CDR3 DNA reads TGTGCCTGGTCAGGGTCAACTAATGAAAAACTGTTTTTT. The V call is TRBV30, the J call TRBJ1-4; possible D gene TRBD1, 5 bases. The germline V and J ends were trimmed by 5 bases and 0 bases, with 7 bases remaining between them. Germline V gene sequence: CDR1 GTSNPN, CDR2 SVGIG (reference sequence). CDR3 length equals 13 residues.

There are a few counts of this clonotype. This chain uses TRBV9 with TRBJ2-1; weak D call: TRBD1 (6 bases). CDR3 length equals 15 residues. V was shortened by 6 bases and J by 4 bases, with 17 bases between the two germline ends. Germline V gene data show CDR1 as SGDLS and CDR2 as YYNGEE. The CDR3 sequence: CASTKEGVPYNEQFF. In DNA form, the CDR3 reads TGTGCCAGCACCAAAGAGGGGGTACCGTACAATGAGCAGTTCTTC.

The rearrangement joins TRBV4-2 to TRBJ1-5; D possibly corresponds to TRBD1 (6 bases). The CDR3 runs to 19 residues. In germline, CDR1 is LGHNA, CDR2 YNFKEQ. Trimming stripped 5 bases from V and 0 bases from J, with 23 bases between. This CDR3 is CASSYSRDTVQNSNQPQHF. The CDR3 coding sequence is TGTGCCAGCAGCTATTCTAGGGACACAGTCCAAAATAGCAATCAGCCCCAGCATTTT.

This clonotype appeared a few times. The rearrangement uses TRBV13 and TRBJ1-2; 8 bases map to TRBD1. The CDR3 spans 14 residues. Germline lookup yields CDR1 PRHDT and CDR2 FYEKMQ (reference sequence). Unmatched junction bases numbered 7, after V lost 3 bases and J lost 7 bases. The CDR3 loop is CASSFPTGDRGYTF. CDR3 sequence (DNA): TGTGCCAGCAGCTTCCCGACAGGGGATCGTGGCTACACCTTC.

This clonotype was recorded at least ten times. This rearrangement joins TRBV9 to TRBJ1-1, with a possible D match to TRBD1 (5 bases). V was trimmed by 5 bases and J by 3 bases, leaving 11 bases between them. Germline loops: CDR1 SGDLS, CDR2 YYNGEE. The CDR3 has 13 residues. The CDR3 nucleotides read TGTGCCAGCAGTGCATGGGGGGACACTGAAGCTTTCTTT. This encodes CASSAWGDTEAFF.